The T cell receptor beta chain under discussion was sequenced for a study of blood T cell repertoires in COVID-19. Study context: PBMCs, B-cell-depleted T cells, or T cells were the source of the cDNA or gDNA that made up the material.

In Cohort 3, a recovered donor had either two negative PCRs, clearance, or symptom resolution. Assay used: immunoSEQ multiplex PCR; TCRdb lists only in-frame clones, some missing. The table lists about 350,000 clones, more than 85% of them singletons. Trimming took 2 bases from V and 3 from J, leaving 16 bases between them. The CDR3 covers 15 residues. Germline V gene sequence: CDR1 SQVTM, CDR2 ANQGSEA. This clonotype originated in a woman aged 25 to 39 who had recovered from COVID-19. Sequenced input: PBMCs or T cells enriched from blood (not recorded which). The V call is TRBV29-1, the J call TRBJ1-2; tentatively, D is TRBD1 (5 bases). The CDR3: CSVERTLTGDYGYTF. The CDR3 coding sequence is TGCAGCGTTGAACGGACACTAACTGGTGACTATGGCTACACCTTC. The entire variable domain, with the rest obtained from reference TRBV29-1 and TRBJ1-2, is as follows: SAVISQKPSRDICQRGTSLTIQCQVDSQVTMMFWYRQQPGQSLTLIATANQGSEATYESGFVIDKFPISRPNLTFSTLTVSNMSPEDSSIYLCSVERTLTGDYGYTFGSGTRLTVV.